The rows below give T cell receptor beta chains drawn from one sample of a study of T-cell memory formation after mild COVID-19. Via MiXCR, TCRdb re-called the 5' RACE reads, giving one row per CDR3 protein. The table shows more than 250,000 distinct CDR3 sequences, with 15% to 20% occurring only once. Source material: PBMCs or a T cell subset sorted from them (not recorded which). These receptors were collected from a man aged 18 to 30 who had mild COVID-19 (a few samples of this study predate the infection). Cell type and time point are not known. Both conserved end residues are part of each CDR3. A D gene is named only where the DNA matches it firmly. Only some rows state a clone size, as once, few, many or a class for expanded clones.

v_call	clone_size	d_call	j_call	cdr3_nt	cdr3_aa
TRBV27	NA	TRBD1	TRBJ1-5	TGTGCCAGCAGTGGGGCGGGGACAGGAGACGGGGGACCCCAGCATTTT	CASSGAGTGDGGPQHF
TRBV5-4	NA	NA	TRBJ2-5	TGTGCCAGCAGCTCCGGATACCAAGAGACCCAGTACTTC	CASSSGYQETQYF
TRBV7-8	NA	TRBD1	TRBJ1-2	TGTGCCAGCAGCTTATGGGACAGAGATTATAACTATGGCTACACCTTC	CASSLWDRDYNYGYTF
TRBV4-2	few	TRBD2	TRBJ2-3	TGTGCCAGCAGCCAAGATGCGGTAGCGGGGTCTCCCGATACGCAGTATTTT	CASSQDAVAGSPDTQYF
TRBV20-1	NA	TRBD1	TRBJ2-3	TGCAGTGCTAGAGCACGCGACAGGGGGCGCACAGATACGCAGTATTTT	CSARARDRGRTDTQYF
TRBV4-2	NA	TRBD1	TRBJ2-3	TGTGCCAGCAGCCAAGATACTACAGGGGAGAGGTCAGATACGCAGTATTTT	CASSQDTTGERSDTQYF
TRBV4-2	NA	NA	TRBJ1-4	TGTGCCAGCAGCCACCCTGGAGCCAGGGGAAGTGAAAAACTGTTTTTT	CASSHPGARGSEKLFF
TRBV7-8	few	TRBD2	TRBJ2-3	TGTGCCAGCAGCTTAGGGCTAGCGGGGGCAAATACGCAGTATTTT	CASSLGLAGANTQYF
TRBV28	NA	NA	TRBJ1-1	TGTGCCAGCAGTTTAGGAGGCCTGACGAACACTGAAGCTTTCTTT	CASSLGGLTNTEAFF
TRBV6-2/TRBV6-3	NA	NA	TRBJ1-5	TGTGCCAGCAGTGGCAGGGGCCGACAGCCCCAGCATTTT	CASSGRGRQPQHF
TRBV5-4	few	NA	TRBJ2-3	TGTGCCAGCAGCTTGGGTTGGGGGACCACAGATACGCAGTATTTT	CASSLGWGTTDTQYF
TRBV12-3/TRBV12-4	few	NA	TRBJ1-4	TGTGCCAGCAGTTTATCGCCTCATAATGAAAAACTGTTTTTT	CASSLSPHNEKLFF
TRBV5-1	few	TRBD2	TRBJ2-3	TGCGCCAGCAGCTTGTCTAGCGGGGTACCAAGCGATACGCAGTATTTT	CASSLSSGVPSDTQYF
TRBV28	NA	NA	TRBJ2-3	TGTGCCAGCAGTTTCTGGCCAGATACGCAGTATTTT	CASSFWPDTQYF
TRBV12-3/TRBV12-4	NA	NA	TRBJ2-3	TGTGCCAGCAGTTCGACAGACACAGATACGCAGTATTTT	CASSSTDTDTQYF
TRBV2	NA	NA	TRBJ1-5	TGTGCCAGCACGGGAAGCATTAGCAATCAGCCCCAGCATTTT	CASTGSISNQPQHF
TRBV12-3/TRBV12-4	NA	NA	TRBJ1-2	TGTGCCAGCAGTTTGGGGCGGAACAACTATGGCTACACCTTC	CASSLGRNNYGYTF
TRBV6-5	NA	NA	TRBJ1-4	TGTGCCAGCAGTTACTATAGTAAAGCCAGGGTGGGGACTAATGAAAAACTGTTTTTT	CASSYYSKARVGTNEKLFF
TRBV20-1	NA	TRBD2	TRBJ2-1	TGCAGTGCCGTGAGAGGACTAGCGGGGGACAATGAGCAGTTCTTC	CSAVRGLAGDNEQFF
TRBV4-2	few	NA	TRBJ2-5	TGTGCCAGCAGCCGGACTACGACCCAAGAGACCCAGTACTTC	CASSRTTTQETQYF
TRBV29-1	NA	NA	TRBJ2-7	TGCAGCGTCCACATGGACGGCTACGAGCAGTACTTC	CSVHMDGYEQYF
TRBV4-3	few	TRBD1	TRBJ2-1	TGCGCCAGCAGCCTCACCCTTGGGACAGGGGCCGGGGGGTGGTCCTACAATGAGCAGTTCTTC	CASSLTLGTGAGGWSYNEQFF
TRBV30	many	NA	TRBJ2-7	TGTGCCTGGAGTTCCCAGGCTGCCTACGAGCAGTACTTC	CAWSSQAAYEQYF